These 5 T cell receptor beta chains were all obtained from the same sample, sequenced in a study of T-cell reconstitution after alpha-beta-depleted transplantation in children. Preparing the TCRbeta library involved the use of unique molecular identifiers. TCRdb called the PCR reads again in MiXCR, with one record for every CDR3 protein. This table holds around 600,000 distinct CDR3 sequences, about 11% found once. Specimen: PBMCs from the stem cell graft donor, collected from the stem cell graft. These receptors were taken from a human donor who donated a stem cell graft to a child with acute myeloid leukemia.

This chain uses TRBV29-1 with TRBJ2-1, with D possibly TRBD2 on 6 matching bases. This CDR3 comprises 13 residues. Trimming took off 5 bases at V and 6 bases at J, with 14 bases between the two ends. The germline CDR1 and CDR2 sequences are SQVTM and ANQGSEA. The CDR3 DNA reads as TGCAGCGTTTTATCTAGCGTCGGCAATGAGCAGTTCTTC. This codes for CSVLSSVGNEQFF.

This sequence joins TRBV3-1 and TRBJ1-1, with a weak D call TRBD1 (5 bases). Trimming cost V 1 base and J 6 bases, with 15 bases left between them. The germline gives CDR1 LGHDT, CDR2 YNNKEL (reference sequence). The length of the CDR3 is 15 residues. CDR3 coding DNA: TGTGCCAGCAGCCAAGCGGCGGCAGGGAGTTCTGAAGCTTTCTTT. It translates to CASSQAAAGSSEAFF.

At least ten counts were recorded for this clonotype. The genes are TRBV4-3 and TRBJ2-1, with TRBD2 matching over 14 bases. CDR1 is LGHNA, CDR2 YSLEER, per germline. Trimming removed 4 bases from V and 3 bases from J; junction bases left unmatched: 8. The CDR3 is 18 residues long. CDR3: CASSPGTSGSFGYNEQFF. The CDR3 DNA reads TGCGCCAGCAGCCCGGGGACTAGCGGGAGTTTCGGCTACAATGAGCAGTTCTTC.

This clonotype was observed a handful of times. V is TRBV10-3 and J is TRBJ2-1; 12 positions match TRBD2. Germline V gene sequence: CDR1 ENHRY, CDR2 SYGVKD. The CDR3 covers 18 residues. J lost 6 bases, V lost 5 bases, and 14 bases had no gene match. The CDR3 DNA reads TGTGCCATCAGTAAAGAGGAGACTAGCGGGAGTGTGGGCAATGAGCAGTTCTTC. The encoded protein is CAISKEETSGSVGNEQFF.

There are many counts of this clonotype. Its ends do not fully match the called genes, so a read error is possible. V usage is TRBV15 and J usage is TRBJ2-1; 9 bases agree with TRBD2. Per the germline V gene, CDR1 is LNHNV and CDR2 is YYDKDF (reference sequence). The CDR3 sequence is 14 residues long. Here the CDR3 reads CGTRGAGGGNEQFF. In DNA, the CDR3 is TGTGGCACCCGTGGGGCGGGAGGGGGTAATGAGCAGTTCTTC.